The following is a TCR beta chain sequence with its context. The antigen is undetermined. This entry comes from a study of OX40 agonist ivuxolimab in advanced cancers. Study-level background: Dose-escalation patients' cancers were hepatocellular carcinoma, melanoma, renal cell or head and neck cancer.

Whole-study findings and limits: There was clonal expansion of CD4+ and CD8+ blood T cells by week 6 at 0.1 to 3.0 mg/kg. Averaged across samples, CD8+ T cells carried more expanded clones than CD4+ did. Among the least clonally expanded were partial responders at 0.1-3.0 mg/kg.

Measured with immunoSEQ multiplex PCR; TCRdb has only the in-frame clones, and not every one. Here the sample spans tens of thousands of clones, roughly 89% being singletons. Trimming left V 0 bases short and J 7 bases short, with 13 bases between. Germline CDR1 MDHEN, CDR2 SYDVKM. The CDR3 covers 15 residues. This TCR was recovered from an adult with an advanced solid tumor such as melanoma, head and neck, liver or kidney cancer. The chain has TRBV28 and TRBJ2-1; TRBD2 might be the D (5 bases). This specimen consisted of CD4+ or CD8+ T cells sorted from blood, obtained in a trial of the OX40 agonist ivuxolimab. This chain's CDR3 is CASSLWEEGRNEQFF. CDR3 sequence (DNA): TGTGCCAGCAGTTTATGGGAAGAGGGCCGGAATGAGCAGTTCTTC.